Below, one T cell receptor (beta chain) is given with its context. Its antigen remains unidentified. Per-base quality was not reported, and no clone a single base away is much larger than it. The data were obtained in a study of blood T cell repertoires in COVID-19 (dated by TCRdb to the early 2020s). With regard to the full study: Samples from collaborators originated in the United States, Italy and Spain and spanned both the acute and convalescent phases of COVID-19. Deeply sampled blood TCRbeta repertoires from subjects exposed to, actively infected with, or recovered from COVID-19 were included in the dataset. The prospective study material was composed of cDNA or gDNA derived from T cells, B-cell-depleted T cells, or PBMCs. The sample metadata nearly always contained a de-identified subject ID, COVID-19 status, age in years and sex. HLA class I and class II types, where available, came from metadata supplied by the sample provider rather than from assay-based typing. The samples were drawn from the first 160 participants of the ongoing ImmuneRACE study and from over 950 subjects provided by 6 global collaborators. A freely available public database, intended as a resource for researchers studying the immune response to SARS-CoV-2, is where the repertoires were released.

The immunoSEQ Assay, a bias-controlled multiplex PCR, was used to amplify TCRbeta CDR3 regions from genomic DNA. The authors' analysis ran thus. The number of nucleated cells in each sample was estimated from the amplification of reference gene primers within the assay. Sequence reads were collapsed and filtered to measure the absolute abundance of every unique TCRbeta CDR3 rearrangement. Productive Simpson clonality was computed per sample as the square root of Simpson's diversity index over productive rearrangements. TCRdb retrieved this table from immuneACCESS and kept in-frame rearrangements only. Not all clones are present; in checked studies, unresolved V genes account for under half, and no reason is known for the remainder. V and J calls and clone size are given by that table; D and trimming were obtained from the DNA. The sample includes tens of thousands of clones, with 78% observed a single time. Of the sample, roughly 7.3% is held by the ten largest clones.

The collaborating institutions used their own protocols to collect whole blood in K2EDTA tubes. For TCRbeta analysis, collaborators shipped samples in one of three forms: frozen whole blood, isolated PBMCs, or DNA extracted from either of those sample types. Study-wide conclusions, independent of this receptor: Clinical and demographic metadata were provided uncurated, with the amount varying by source and participant.

This TCR was recovered from an older woman with acute or convalescent COVID-19. Sample: peripheral blood.

The sequenced DNA: TGCGCCAGCAGCCAAGATGGACAGGGGGATGAAAAACTGTTTTTT. Translated, it reads CASSQDGQGDEKLFF. The chain employs TRBV4-1 and TRBJ1-4; 10 junctional bases match TRBD1. V lost 0 bases and J lost 6 bases, and the count of bases not matched to a germline gene is 1. The germline V gene gives CDR1 as MGHRA and CDR2 as YSYEKL. The CDR3 holds 15 amino acids from the cysteine to the phenylalanine. Solely the CDR3 DNA is kept, with 45 bases framed from the first base.